This T cell receptor beta chain comes out of a study of T cell responses to AZD1222 COVID-19 vaccine. Looking at the study overall: Investigators merged groups given second doses at roughly 4 or roughly 12 weeks. Study-wide points: Seropositive status at baseline applied to only a handful of AZD1222 recipients. Spike as a whole was targeted by vaccine-associated CD4 TCRs, dominant at 160-218 and 743-854. Repertoire sampling happened only post peak T cell response.

Germline CDR1 and CDR2: MDHEN and SYDVKM. The CDR3 runs 15 residues. Trimming pared 6 bases from V and 0 bases from J, leaving 12 bases between. The method was immunoSEQ multiplex PCR; TCRdb's version includes in-frame clones alone and lacks a portion of them. The table includes roughly 110,000 clones, about four fifths detected once. A single count supports this clone. Its antigen is not known. This material consisted of peripheral blood, taken on day 0 of AZD1222 vaccination. V is TRBV28 and J is TRBJ1-5, with TRBD1 as a possible D gene (5 bases). The receptor comes from an adult in good health. CDR3 DNA: TGTGCCAGCAGAGGGACCTTGGATAGCAATCAGCCCCAGCATTTT. This codes for CASRGTLDSNQPQHF.